This entry features one TCR beta chain sequence. The record originates from a study of shared clonotypes between healthy human individuals. Repertoires were generated with immunoSEQ multiplex PCR, while TCRdb's copy carries only in-frame clones and drops some. The table lists 1.4 million or so clones, less than 99% of them singletons. CDR3 length: 16 residues. V lost 0 bases and J lost 0, with 12 bases in between. Germline CDR1 reads SGHNT; CDR2 reads YYREEE (reference sequence). The sample taken for sequencing was naive CD4+ T cells sorted from blood. Stated subset: CD45RA+ positively selected. The chain links TRBV5-4 to TRBJ1-1, with D possibly TRBD1 on 5 matching bases. The receptor's source is a man under 40 in good health. CDR3 residues: CASSLGSGWMNTEAFF. In DNA, the CDR3 is TGTGCCAGCAGCTTGGGTTCAGGGTGGATGAACACTGAAGCTTTCTTT.